This T cell receptor (beta chain) was observed in a study of cytomegalovirus exposure and HLA in healthy donors. In the study overall: Counted in an early data release were 85 million or so unique TCRs from HLA-typed donors.

Points from the study as a whole: Donor immune exposure was known only as CMV serostatus. Analysis performed later showed TCR beta chains linked to HLA being more clonally expanded than equally common others. When presence/absence was analysed, sequencing depth was taken to be roughly uniform across donors.

Vbeta (60) and Jbeta (13) primers were used in the PCR. The table came from immunoSEQ multiplex PCR; TCRdb's copy has only in-frame clones and leaves some out. The sample includes 150,000 to 200,000 clones, roughly 79% of them seen just once. This clone appeared once. Antigen unknown. The sequence derives from a woman aged 35 to 49 in good health and CMV-seronegative. The specimen was PBMCs.

CDR3 DNA sequence: TGCGCCAGCAGCTCGGGCCAGGGGAAGGGAACAGATACGCAGTATTTT. Its translation is CASSSGQGKGTDTQYF. The chain has TRBV5-1 and TRBJ2-3, with D possibly matching TRBD1 (6 bases). The CDR3 sequence is 16 residues long. V was shortened by 3 bases and J by 3 bases, with 17 bases between the two germline ends. The germline CDR1 and CDR2 sequences are SGHRS and YFSETQ.